One and the same sample provided the 24 T cell receptor beta chains below, sequenced in a study of cytomegalovirus exposure and HLA in healthy donors. The data were produced by immunoSEQ multiplex PCR, yet TCRdb's version contains in-frame clones alone and is incomplete. The sample carries 190,000 or so clones, more than 65% recorded once. Sequencing used PBMCs. The source of these receptors is a woman aged 18 to 35 in good health and CMV-seropositive.

V usage is TRBV25-1 and J usage is TRBJ2-6; tentatively, D is TRBD1 (6 bases). Germline CDR1 reads MGHDK; CDR2 reads SYGVNS. The CDR3 is 17 amino acids. V lost 5 bases to trimming and J lost 1 base, with 15 bases between them. CDR3 coding DNA: TGTGCCAGCAGTCAACGGGACATCATGTCTGGGGCCAACGTCCTGACTTTC. Translation gives CASSQRDIMSGANVLTF.

The J gene is TRBJ2-7, the V gene TRBV4-1; 8 bases match TRBD1. CDR1 is MGHRA, CDR2 YSYEKL, per germline. The CDR3 totals 16 residues. V gave up 4 bases and J gave up 0 bases; unmatched junction bases: 8. The CDR3 DNA follows: TGCGCCAGCAGCCTGCTCGTCGGACAGGGCTCCTACGAGCAGTACTTC. Translating gives CASSLLVGQGSYEQYF.

The table lists this clone with a few counts. The J gene is TRBJ1-4, the V gene TRBV5-1; no firm D call. The CDR3 covers 14 residues. Germline values: CDR1 SGHRS, CDR2 YFSETQ. The V end was cut by 4 bases, the J end by 12 bases, with 19 bases between. This CDR3 is CASSPEERRRELFF. DNA of the CDR3: TGCGCCAGCAGCCCGGAGGAGCGGAGGAGGGAACTGTTTTTT.

The table lists this clone with a count of one. In nucleotides, the CDR3 is TGTGCCAGCAGCTTAGCGGTTAGCGGAATCGGTGATGAGCAGTTCTTC. It codes for CASSLAVSGIGDEQFF. This chain joins TRBV7-6 and TRBJ2-1; TRBD2 is a possible D gene (6 bases). This CDR3 contains 16 residues. The germline V gene encodes CDR1 SGHVS and CDR2 FNYEAQ. V was cut by 0 bases and J by 8 bases, with 17 bases left in between. Using reference TRBV7-6 and TRBJ2-1 for the parts outside the CDR3, the full variable domain is GAGVSQSPRYKVTKRGQDVALRCDPISGHVSLYWYRQALGQGPEFLTYFNYEAQQDKSGLPNDRFSAERPEGSISTLTIQRTEQRDSAMYRCASSLAVSGIGDEQFFGPGTRLTVL.

This chain joins TRBV5-1 and TRBJ1-2; 8 nucleotides match TRBD1. V lost 4 bases to trimming and J lost 0 bases; unmatched junction nucleotides: 5. CDR1 and CDR2 from the germline V gene are SGHRS and YFSETQ. The CDR3 runs 15 residues. The CDR3 DNA sequence: TGCGCCAGCAGCCCAGGACAGGGAACTAACTATGGCTACACCTTC. Protein sequence: CASSPGQGTNYGYTF.

The chain combines TRBV19 with TRBJ1-1; 7 bases agree with TRBD1. Trimming at V came to 7 bases and at J to 1 base, leaving 3 bases not matched to a gene. The V gene's germline CDR1 is LNHDA and CDR2 SQIVND (reference sequence). The CDR3 runs 13 residues. The CDR3, as DNA: TGTGCCAGTATAAGACAGGGGAACACTGAAGCTTTCTTT. It codes for CASIRQGNTEAFF. Full variable domain (outside the CDR3, taken from reference TRBV19 and TRBJ1-1): DGGITQSPKYLFRKEGQNVTLSCEQNLNHDAMYWYRQDPGQGLRLIYYSQIVNDFQKGDIAEGYSVSREKKESFPLTVTSAQKNPTAFYLCASIRQGNTEAFFGQGTRLTVV.

The rearrangement uses TRBV5-6 and TRBJ2-1, with TRBD2 matching over 8 bases. The ends lost 2 bases at V and 2 bases at J; junction bases unmatched: 3. Germline lookup yields CDR1 SGHDT and CDR2 YYEEEE. This CDR3 comprises 15 residues. This CDR3 is CASSFRGGPYNEQFF. The CDR3 nucleotides are TGTGCCAGCAGCTTTCGGGGGGGCCCCTACAATGAGCAGTTCTTC.

The chain joins TRBV7-9 to TRBJ2-5; possibly TRBD2 for D (6 bases). With 1 base removed from V and 0 bases from J, the gap between germline ends came to 9 bases. This CDR3 spans 15 amino acids. Germline values: CDR1 SEHNR, CDR2 FQNEAQ (reference sequence). CDR3 region: CASSLGGTYQETQYF. Here the CDR3 DNA reads TGTGCCAGCAGCTTAGGGGGGACTTACCAAGAGACCCAGTACTTC. Combining the CDR3 with reference TRBV7-9 and TRBJ2-5 gives the whole variable domain DTGVSQNPRHKITKRGQNVTFRCDPISEHNRLYWYRQTLGQGPEFLTYFQNEAQLEKSRLLSDRFSAERPKGSFSTLEIQRTEQGDSAMYLCASSLGGTYQETQYFGPGTRLLVL.

J is TRBJ2-1 and V is TRBV6-1; 8 positions match TRBD1. The CDR3 extends over 15 amino acids. Trimming took 1 base from V and 4 from J; bases not matched to a gene: 3. Germline-derived CDR1 and CDR2 are MNHNS and SASEGT. The CDR3 sequence: CASSEVQGAYNEQFF. The CDR3 nucleotides read TGTGCCAGCAGTGAAGTGCAGGGGGCTTACAATGAGCAGTTCTTC.

The chain carries TRBV5-1 and TRBJ2-3, with 11 nucleotides matching TRBD2. Germline V gene sequence: CDR1 SGHRS, CDR2 YFSETQ. The V and J ends lost 4 bases and 6 bases, in that order; junction bases with no gene match: 16. The CDR3 has 18 amino acids. The CDR3 protein is CASSPKNSGGALMDTQYF. For the CDR3, the DNA is TGCGCCAGCAGCCCGAAAAATAGCGGGGGGGCCCTTATGGATACGCAGTATTTT.

The V and J genes are TRBV15 and TRBJ2-1; 9 bases fit TRBD2. V trimming: 0 bases; J trimming: 7 bases; junction bases outside the gene matches: 7. This CDR3 has 16 amino acids. CDR1 and CDR2 (germline): LNHNV, YYDKDF (reference sequence). The CDR3 reads CATSRDVLAGRNEQFF. The CDR3 region has the DNA TGTGCCACCAGCAGAGATGTGCTAGCGGGGAGGAATGAGCAGTTCTTC.

J is TRBJ2-7 and V is TRBV6-5; D may be TRBD2 (7 bases). With 11 bases removed from V and 5 bases from J, the gap between germline ends came to 19 bases. Germline lookup yields CDR1 MNHEY and CDR2 SVGAGI. The length of the CDR3 is 13 residues. CDR3 residues: CASQRGGADEQYF. The CDR3 coding sequence is TGTGCCTCTCAGCGTGGGGGGGCCGACGAGCAGTACTTC.

The genes are TRBV6-1 and TRBJ2-1; tentatively, D is TRBD2 (6 bases). This CDR3 contains 19 residues. Per the germline V gene, CDR1 is MNHNS and CDR2 is SASEGT. With 2 bases removed from V and 0 bases from J, the gap between germline ends came to 20 bases. The CDR3 DNA is TGTGCCAGCAGTGAACCTCTCCCCGTCGCGGGGCGCTCCTACAATGAGCAGTTCTTC. Translation gives CASSEPLPVAGRSYNEQFF.

V usage is TRBV9 and J usage is TRBJ1-3; possible D gene TRBD1, 6 bases. This CDR3 has 19 residues. CDR1 is SGDLS, CDR2 YYNGEE, per germline. The germline V and J ends were trimmed by 4 bases and 0 bases, with 23 bases remaining between them. The CDR3 protein is CASSPGRGALKISGNTIYF. CDR3 coding DNA: TGTGCCAGCAGCCCTGGACGGGGGGCCCTAAAGATCTCTGGAAACACCATATATTTT.

V usage is TRBV5-4 and J usage is TRBJ1-1, with 8 positions matching TRBD1. This CDR3 has 13 amino acids. V shed 7 bases, J shed 11 bases, and the junction held 13 bases outside the gene matches. Germline V CDR1 and CDR2: SGHNT, YYREEE (reference sequence). CDR3 sequence: CASSNQGDRGAFF. The CDR3 bases are TGTGCCAGCTCGAATCAAGGAGACAGGGGTGCTTTCTTT.

The chain has TRBV7-3 and TRBJ1-5; D uncertain. CDR1 SGHTA and CDR2 FQGTGA come from the germline V gene. The CDR3 length is 11 residues. The V end lost 4 bases, the J end lost 5 bases, and 3 bases lay between the germline ends. The CDR3 sequence: CASSSDQPQHF. CDR3 nucleotides: TGTGCCAGCAGCTCCGATCAGCCCCAGCATTTT.

A remark on this clone: The junction does not match germline at one end; this may be a read error. Written as DNA, the CDR3 is TGTGCCAGCAGCCCCCAGGGCAGGGGGATTGCGTTT. Amino acid sequence: CASSPQGRGIAF. This chain uses TRBV11-3 with TRBJ1-1, with TRBD1 identical over 7 bases. Germline CDR1 SGHNT, CDR2 YENEEA. This CDR3 spans 12 amino acids.

This clone was observed many times. The chain couples TRBV9 to TRBJ2-1, with a tentative D call TRBD2 (6 bases). The V gene lost 4 bases and the J gene lost 6 bases, with 11 bases spanning the gap. Germline V gene lookup returns CDR1 SGDLS and CDR2 YYNGEE. This CDR3 has 13 amino acids. CDR3: CASSPSTSNEQFF. DNA of the CDR3: TGTGCCAGCAGCCCCTCGACTAGCAATGAGCAGTTCTTC.

The chain combines TRBV5-4 with TRBJ2-3; 11 nucleotides line up with TRBD2. Germline V gene sequence: CDR1 SGHNT, CDR2 YYREEE (reference sequence). Germline trimming cut 2 bases from V and 3 bases from J; bases unmatched to any gene: 2. CDR3 length: 15 amino acids. CDR3 sequence (DNA): TGTGCCAGCAGCTTTAGCGGGGGGGTGACAGATACGCAGTATTTT. As protein: CASSFSGGVTDTQYF. The entire variable domain, with the rest obtained from reference TRBV5-4 and TRBJ2-3, is as follows: ETGVTQSPTHLIKTRGQQVTLRCSSQSGHNTVSWYQQALGQGPQFIFQYYREEENGRGNFPPRFSGLQFPNYSSELNVNALELDDSALYLCASSFSGGVTDTQYFGPGTRLTVL.

V usage is TRBV6-6 and J usage is TRBJ1-1; D call uncertain. CDR3 length: 12 amino acids. CDR1 MNHNY and CDR2 SVGAGI come from the germline V gene (reference sequence). The V and J ends lost 4 bases and 0 bases respectively, with 3 bases between them. The CDR3 region has the DNA TGTGCCAGCAGTTCGGTGAACACTGAAGCTTTCTTT. It encodes CASSSVNTEAFF.

The V gene is TRBV11-3, the J gene TRBJ2-1; TRBD2 matches 10 bases. V was pared by 1 base and J by 9 bases, with 3 bases of the junction left unmatched. Germline-derived CDR1 and CDR2 are SGHNT and YENEEA. This CDR3 is built from 14 residues. CDR3 nucleotides: TGTGCCAGCAGCTTAGCTAGCGGGGGACCTGAGCAGTTCTTC. It encodes CASSLASGGPEQFF.

The chain uses TRBV9 and TRBJ2-2, with no clear D. CDR1 and CDR2 from the germline V gene are SGDLS and YYNGEE. Trimming shortened V by 0 bases and J by 7 bases, and 19 bases separated the two germline ends. The CDR3 runs to 17 residues. The CDR3, as DNA: TGTGCCAGCAGCGTAGTATCCTCTCTGGTTTCGGGCGGGGAGCTGTTTTTT. Translation: CASSVVSSLVSGGELFF.

The chain is built from TRBV19 and TRBJ1-6; the D gene is possibly TRBD1 (6 bases). Germline CDR1 and CDR2: LNHDA and SQIVND (reference sequence). The germline V and J ends were trimmed by 9 bases and 9 bases, with 21 bases remaining between them. The CDR3 has 15 residues. The CDR3 DNA reads TGTGCCAGCCACTTGGGGGCACCGGGGCTTTCACCCCTCCACTTT. This translates into CASHLGAPGLSPLHF.

DNA of the CDR3: TGTGCCAGCAGACGCGACAGGGCATCTGGCTACACCTTC. Translating it yields CASRRDRASGYTF. The chain combines TRBV7-9 with TRBJ1-2, with 7 bases identical to TRBD1. The germline CDR1 and CDR2 sequences are SEHNR and FQNEAQ (reference sequence). With V trimmed by 6 bases and J by 7 bases, 8 bases remained unmatched. CDR3 length equals 13 residues.